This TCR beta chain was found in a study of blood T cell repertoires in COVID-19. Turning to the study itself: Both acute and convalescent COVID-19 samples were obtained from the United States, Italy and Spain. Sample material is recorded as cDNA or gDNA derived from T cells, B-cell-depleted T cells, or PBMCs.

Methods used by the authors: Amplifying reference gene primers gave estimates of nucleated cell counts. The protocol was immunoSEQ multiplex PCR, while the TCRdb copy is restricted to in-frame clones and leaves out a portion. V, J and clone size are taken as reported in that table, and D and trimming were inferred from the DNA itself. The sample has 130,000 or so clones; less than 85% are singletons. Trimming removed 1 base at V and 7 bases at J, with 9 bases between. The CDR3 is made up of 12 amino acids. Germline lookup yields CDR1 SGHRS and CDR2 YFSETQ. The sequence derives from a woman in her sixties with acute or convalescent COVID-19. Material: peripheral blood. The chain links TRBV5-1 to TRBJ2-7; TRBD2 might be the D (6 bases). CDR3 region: CASSLRAGEQYF. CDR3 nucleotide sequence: TGCGCCAGCAGCTTGCGGGCGGGAGAGCAGTACTTC.